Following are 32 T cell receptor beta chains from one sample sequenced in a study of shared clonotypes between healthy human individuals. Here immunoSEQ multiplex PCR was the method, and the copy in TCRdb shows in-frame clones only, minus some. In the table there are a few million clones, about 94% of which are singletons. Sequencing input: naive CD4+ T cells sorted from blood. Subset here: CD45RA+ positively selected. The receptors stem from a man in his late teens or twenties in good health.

The CDR3 bases are TGTGCCAGTAGTATAGATAGGGGGCTCATGAACACTGAAGCTTTCTTT. This translates into CASSIDRGLMNTEAFF. The chain joins TRBV19 to TRBJ1-1; TRBD1 agrees at 7 bases. The CDR3 consists of 16 residues. V shed 0 bases, J shed 0 bases, and the junction held 4 bases outside the gene matches. Germline lookup yields CDR1 LNHDA and CDR2 SQIVND (reference sequence).

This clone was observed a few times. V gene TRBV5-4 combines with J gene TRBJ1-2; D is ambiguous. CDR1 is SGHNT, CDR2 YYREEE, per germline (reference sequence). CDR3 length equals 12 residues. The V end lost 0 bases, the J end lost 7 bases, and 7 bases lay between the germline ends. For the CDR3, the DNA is TGTGCCAGCAGCTTGGATCTGGGTGGCTACACCTTC. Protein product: CASSLDLGGYTF.

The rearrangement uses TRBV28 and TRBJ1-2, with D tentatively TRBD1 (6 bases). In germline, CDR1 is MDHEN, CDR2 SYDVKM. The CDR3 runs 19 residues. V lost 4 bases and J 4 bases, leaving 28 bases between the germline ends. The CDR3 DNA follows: TGTGCCAGCAGTTCCCGATCCAGACAGACCGGGGGGCTTGTCTATGGCTACACCTTC. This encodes CASSSRSRQTGGLVYGYTF.

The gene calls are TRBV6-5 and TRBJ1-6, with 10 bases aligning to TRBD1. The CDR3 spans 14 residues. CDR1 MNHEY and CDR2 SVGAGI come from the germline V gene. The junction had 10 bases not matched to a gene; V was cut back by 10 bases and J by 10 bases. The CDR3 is CATNPGQGYSPLHF. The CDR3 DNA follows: TGTGCCACCAACCCGGGACAGGGGTACTCACCCCTCCACTTT.

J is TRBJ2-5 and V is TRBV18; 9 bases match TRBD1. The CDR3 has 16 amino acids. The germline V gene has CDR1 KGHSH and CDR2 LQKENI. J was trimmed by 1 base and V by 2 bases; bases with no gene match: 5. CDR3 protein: CASSPRGQGIQETQYF. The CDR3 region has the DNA TGTGCCAGCTCACCAAGGGGACAGGGAATCCAAGAGACCCAGTACTTC.

The CDR3 spells CATSRSLQGQEVLGGYTF. As DNA, the CDR3 is TGTGCCACCAGCAGATCTTTACAGGGACAGGAAGTACTAGGTGGCTACACCTTC. V gene TRBV15 combines with J gene TRBJ1-2, with 8 bases fitting TRBD1. Germline CDR1 reads LNHNV; CDR2 reads YYDKDF (reference sequence). The junction had 18 bases not matched to a gene; V was cut back by 2 bases and J by 7 bases. This CDR3 is built from 18 residues.

The CDR3, as DNA: TGCGCCAGCAGTGAGCGGCTAGCAGGCGGAGATACGCAGTATTTT. This translates into CASSERLAGGDTQYF. This chain links TRBV10-1 with TRBJ2-3; the D gene is possibly TRBD2 (5 bases). There are 15 residues in the CDR3. Germline CDR1 and CDR2: WNHNN and SYGVQD (reference sequence). Trimming took 2 bases from V and 5 from J, leaving 14 bases between them.

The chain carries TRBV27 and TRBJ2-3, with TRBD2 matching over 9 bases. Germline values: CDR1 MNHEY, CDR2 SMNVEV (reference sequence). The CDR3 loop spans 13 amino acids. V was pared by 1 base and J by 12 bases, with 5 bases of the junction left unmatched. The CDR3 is CASSLWSGTSQYF. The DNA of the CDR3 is TGTGCCAGCAGTTTATGGAGTGGGACTAGCCAGTATTTT.

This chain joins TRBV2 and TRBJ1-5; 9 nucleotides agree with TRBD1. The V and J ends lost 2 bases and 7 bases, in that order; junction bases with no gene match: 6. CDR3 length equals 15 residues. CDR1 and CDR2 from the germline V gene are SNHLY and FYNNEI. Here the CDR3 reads CASSELTGGGQPQHF. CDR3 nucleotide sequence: TGTGCCAGCAGTGAATTAACAGGGGGCGGCCAGCCCCAGCATTTT.

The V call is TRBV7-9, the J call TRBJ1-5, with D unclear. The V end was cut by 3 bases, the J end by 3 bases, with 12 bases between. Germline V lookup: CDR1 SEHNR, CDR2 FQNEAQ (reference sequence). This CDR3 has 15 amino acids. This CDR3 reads CASSFSDGLNQPQHF. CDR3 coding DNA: TGTGCCAGCAGCTTCTCTGACGGTCTCAATCAGCCCCAGCATTTT.

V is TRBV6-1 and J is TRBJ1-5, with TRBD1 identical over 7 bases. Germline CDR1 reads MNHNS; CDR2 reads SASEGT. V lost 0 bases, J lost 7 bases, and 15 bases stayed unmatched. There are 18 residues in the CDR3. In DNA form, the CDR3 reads TGTGCCAGCAGTGAAGCTAAGGGGGGACAGCCCCAAGCACAGCCCCAGCATTTT. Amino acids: CASSEAKGGQPQAQPQHF.

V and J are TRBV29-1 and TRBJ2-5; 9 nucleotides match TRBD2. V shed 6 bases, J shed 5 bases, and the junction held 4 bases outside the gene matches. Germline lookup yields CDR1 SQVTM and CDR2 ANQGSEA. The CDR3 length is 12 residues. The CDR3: CSVRLAAETQYF. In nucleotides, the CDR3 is TGCAGCGTGCGACTAGCGGCGGAGACCCAGTACTTC. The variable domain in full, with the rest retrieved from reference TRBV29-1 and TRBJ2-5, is SAVISQKPSRDICQRGTSLTIQCQVDSQVTMMFWYRQQPGQSLTLIATANQGSEATYESGFVIDKFPISRPNLTFSTLTVSNMSPEDSSIYLCSVRLAAETQYFGPGTRLLVL.

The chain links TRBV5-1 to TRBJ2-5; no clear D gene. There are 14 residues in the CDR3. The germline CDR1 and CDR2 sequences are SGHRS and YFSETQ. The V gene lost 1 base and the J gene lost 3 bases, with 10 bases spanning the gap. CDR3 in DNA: TGCGCCAGCAGCTTGTTGTCGAGTAAAGAGACCCAGTACTTC. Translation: CASSLLSSKETQYF.

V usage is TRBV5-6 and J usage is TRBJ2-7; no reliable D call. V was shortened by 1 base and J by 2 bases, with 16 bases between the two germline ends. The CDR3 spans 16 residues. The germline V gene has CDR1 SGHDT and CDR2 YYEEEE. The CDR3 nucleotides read TGTGCCAGCAGCTTGTTTCGTTGGGCAGATCCCTACGAGCAGTACTTC. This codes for CASSLFRWADPYEQYF.

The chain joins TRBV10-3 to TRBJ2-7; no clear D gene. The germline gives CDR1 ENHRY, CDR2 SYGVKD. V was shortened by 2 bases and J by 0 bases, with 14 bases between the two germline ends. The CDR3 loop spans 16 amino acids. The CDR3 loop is CAISERQLMSSYEQYF. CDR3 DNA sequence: TGTGCCATCAGTGAGCGCCAACTGATGAGCTCCTACGAGCAGTACTTC.

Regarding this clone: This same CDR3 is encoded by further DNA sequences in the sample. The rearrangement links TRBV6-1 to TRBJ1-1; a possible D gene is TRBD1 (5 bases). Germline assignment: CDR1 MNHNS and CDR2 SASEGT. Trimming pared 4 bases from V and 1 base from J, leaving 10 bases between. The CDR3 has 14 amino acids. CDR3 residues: CASSGGTGNTEAFF. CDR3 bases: TGTGCCAGCAGTGGAGGGACGGGGAACACTGAAGCTTTCTTT.

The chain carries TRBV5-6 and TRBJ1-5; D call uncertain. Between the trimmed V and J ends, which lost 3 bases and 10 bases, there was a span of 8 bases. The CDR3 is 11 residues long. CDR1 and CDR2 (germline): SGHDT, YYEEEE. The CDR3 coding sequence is TGTGCCAGCAGCTCCTTTTCCCCCCAGCATTTT. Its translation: CASSSFSPQHF. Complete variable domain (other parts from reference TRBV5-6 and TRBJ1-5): DAGVTQSPTHLIKTRGQQVTLRCSPKSGHDTVSWYQQALGQGPQFIFQYYEEEERQRGNFPDRFSGHQFPNYSSELNVNALLLGDSALYLCASSSFSPQHFGDGTRLSIL.

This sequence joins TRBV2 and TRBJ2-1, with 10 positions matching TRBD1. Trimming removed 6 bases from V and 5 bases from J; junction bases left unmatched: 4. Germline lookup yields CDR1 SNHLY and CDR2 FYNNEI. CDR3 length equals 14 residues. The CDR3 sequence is CASSRQGADNEQFF. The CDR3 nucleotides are TGTGCCAGCAGCAGACAGGGGGCTGACAATGAGCAGTTCTTC. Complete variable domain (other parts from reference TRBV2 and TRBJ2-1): EPEVTQTPSHQVTQMGQEVILRCVPISNHLYFYWYRQILGQKVEFLVSFYNNEISEKSEIFDDQFSVERPDGSNFTLKIRSTKLEDSAMYFCASSRQGADNEQFFGPGTRLTVL.

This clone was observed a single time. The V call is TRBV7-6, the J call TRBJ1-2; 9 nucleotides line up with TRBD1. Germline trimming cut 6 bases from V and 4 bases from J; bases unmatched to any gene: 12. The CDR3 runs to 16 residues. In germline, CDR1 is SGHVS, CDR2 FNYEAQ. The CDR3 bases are TGTGCCAGCAGTTCACACCCGGGACAGGGTGTCTATGGCTACACCTTC. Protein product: CASSSHPGQGVYGYTF. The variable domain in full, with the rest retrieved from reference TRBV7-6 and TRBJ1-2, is GAGVSQSPRYKVTKRGQDVALRCDPISGHVSLYWYRQALGQGPEFLTYFNYEAQQDKSGLPNDRFSAERPEGSISTLTIQRTEQRDSAMYRCASSSHPGQGVYGYTFGSGTRLTVV.

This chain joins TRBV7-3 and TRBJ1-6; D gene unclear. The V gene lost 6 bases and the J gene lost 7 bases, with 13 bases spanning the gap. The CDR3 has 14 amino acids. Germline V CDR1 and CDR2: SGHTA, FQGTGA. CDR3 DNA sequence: TGTGCCAGCAGGGAAAGGTTAGGCAATTCACCCCTCCACTTT. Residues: CASRERLGNSPLHF.

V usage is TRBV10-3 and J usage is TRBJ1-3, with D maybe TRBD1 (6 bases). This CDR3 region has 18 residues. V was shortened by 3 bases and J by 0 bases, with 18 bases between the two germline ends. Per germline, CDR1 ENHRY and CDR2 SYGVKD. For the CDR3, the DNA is TGTGCCATCAGTGACCCGGGGATGGGGGGGCCCTCTGGAAACACCATATATTTT. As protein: CAISDPGMGGPSGNTIYF.

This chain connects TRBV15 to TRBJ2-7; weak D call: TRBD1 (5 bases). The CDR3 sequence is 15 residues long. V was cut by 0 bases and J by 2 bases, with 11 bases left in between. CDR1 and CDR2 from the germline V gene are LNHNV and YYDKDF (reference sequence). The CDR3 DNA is TGTGCCACCAGCAGAGATAGTCCCAGGGCCTACGAGCAGTACTTC. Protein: CATSRDSPRAYEQYF.

DNA for the CDR3: TGTGCCAGCAGCTTAGCGGGCTTAGCCGAGCAGTACTTC. This sequence encodes CASSLAGLAEQYF. The rearrangement links TRBV7-2 to TRBJ2-7; D gene ambiguous. This CDR3 region has 13 residues. The V gene lost 0 bases and the J gene lost 6 bases, with 9 bases spanning the gap. Per germline, CDR1 SGHTA and CDR2 FQGNSA.

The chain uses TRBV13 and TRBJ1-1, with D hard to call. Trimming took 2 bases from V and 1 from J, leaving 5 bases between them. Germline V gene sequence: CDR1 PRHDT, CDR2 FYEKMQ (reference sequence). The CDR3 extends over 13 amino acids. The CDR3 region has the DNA TGTGCCAGCAGCTTAACCCAGAACACTGAAGCTTTCTTT. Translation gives CASSLTQNTEAFF.

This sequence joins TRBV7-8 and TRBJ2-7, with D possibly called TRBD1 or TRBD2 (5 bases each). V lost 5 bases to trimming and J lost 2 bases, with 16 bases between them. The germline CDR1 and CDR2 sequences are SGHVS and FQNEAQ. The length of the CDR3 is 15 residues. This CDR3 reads CASSPPRGGPYEQYF. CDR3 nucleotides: TGTGCCAGCAGCCCGCCTCGGGGCGGCCCCTACGAGCAGTACTTC.

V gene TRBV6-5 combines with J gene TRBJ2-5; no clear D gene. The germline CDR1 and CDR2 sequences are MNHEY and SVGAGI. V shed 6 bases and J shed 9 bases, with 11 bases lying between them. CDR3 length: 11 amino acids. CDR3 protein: CASSSTWAQYF. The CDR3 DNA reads TGTGCCAGCAGCAGCACTTGGGCCCAGTACTTC.

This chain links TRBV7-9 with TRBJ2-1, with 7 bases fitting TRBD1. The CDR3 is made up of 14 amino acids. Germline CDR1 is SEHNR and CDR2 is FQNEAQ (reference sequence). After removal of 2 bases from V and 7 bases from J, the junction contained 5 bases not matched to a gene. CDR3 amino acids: CASSLSGQHNEQFF. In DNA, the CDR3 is TGTGCCAGCAGCTTATCGGGACAGCATAATGAGCAGTTCTTC.

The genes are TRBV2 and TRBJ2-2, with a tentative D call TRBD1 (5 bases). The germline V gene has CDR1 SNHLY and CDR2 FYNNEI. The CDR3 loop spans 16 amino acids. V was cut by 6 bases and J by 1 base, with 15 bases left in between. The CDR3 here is CASRPRQRRNTGELFF. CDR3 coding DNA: TGTGCCAGCAGACCCAGACAGAGACGGAACACCGGGGAGCTGTTTTTT.

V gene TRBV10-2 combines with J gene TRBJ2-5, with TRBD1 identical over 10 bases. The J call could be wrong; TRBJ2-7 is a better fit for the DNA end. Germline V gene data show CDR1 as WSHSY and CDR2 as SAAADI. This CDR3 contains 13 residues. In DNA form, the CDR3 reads TGCGCCAGCAGCGACAGGGGGCCTTACGAGCAGTACTTC. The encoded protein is CASSDRGPYEQYF.

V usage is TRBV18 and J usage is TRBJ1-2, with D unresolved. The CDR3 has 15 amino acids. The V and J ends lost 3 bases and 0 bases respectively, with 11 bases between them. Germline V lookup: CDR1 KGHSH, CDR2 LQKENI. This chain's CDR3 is CASSPEGQANYGYTF. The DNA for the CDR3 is TGTGCCAGCTCACCGGAGGGTCAAGCTAACTATGGCTACACCTTC.

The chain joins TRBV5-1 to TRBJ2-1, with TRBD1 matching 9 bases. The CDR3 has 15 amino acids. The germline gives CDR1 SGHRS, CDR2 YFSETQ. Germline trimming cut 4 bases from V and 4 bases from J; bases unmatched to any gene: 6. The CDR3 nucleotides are TGCGCCAGCAGCGTGGGACAGGGCCTTTACAATGAGCAGTTCTTC. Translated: CASSVGQGLYNEQFF.

In nucleotides, the CDR3 is TGTGCCAGCAGTGAATCAGGAATTAGCTCCTACGAGCAGTACTTC. This gives the protein CASSESGISSYEQYF. The rearrangement joins TRBV6-1 to TRBJ2-7; D uncertain. Germline-derived CDR1 and CDR2 are MNHNS and SASEGT. Trimming shortened V by 2 bases and J by 0 bases, and 11 bases separated the two germline ends. The CDR3 contains 15 residues.